The TCR beta chain under discussion was sequenced for a study of OX40 agonist ivuxolimab in advanced cancers. Measured with immunoSEQ multiplex PCR; TCRdb has only the in-frame clones, and not every one. The table lists 55,000 to 65,000 clones, around 89% of them singletons. No patient had autoimmune disease or received systemic immunosuppression. Looked up from germline, CDR1 is MNHEY and CDR2 is SVGAGI. Trimming pared 6 bases from V and 0 bases from J, leaving 10 bases between. The CDR3 extends over 14 amino acids. This material consisted of CD4+ or CD8+ T cells sorted from blood, taken in a trial of the OX40 agonist ivuxolimab. The gene calls are TRBV6-5 and TRBJ2-3; D is perhaps TRBD1 (5 bases). The origin of this receptor is an adult with an advanced solid tumor such as melanoma, head and neck, liver or kidney cancer. In nucleotides, the CDR3 is TGTGCCAGCAGGGCAGGGTCTAGCACAGATACGCAGTATTTT. Protein sequence: CASRAGSSTDTQYF.